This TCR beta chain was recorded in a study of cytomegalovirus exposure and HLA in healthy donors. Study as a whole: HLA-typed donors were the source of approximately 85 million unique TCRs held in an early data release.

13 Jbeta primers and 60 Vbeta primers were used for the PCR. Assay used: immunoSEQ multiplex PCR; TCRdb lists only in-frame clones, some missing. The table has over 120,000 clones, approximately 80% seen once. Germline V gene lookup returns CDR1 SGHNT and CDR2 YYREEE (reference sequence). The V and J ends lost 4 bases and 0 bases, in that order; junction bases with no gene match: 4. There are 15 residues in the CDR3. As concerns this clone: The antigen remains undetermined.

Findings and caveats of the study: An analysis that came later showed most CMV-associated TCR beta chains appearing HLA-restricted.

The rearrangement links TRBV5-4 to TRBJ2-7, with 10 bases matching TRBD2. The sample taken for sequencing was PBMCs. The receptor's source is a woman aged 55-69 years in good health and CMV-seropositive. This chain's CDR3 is CASSVTSGHSYEQYF. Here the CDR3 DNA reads TGTGCCAGCAGCGTGACTAGCGGGCACTCCTACGAGCAGTACTTC.